Shown below are 22 T cell receptor beta chains from a single sample sequenced in a study of blood T cell repertoires in COVID-19. Sequenced by immunoSEQ multiplex PCR; TCRdb stores in-frame clones only, minus some. This sample has tens of thousands of clones, with more than 75% found just once. Sequenced material: peripheral blood. The receptors originated from an elderly man with active or convalescent COVID-19.

The V call is TRBV27, the J call TRBJ1-1, with 9 bases aligning to TRBD1. Unmatched junction bases numbered 5, after V lost 5 bases and J lost 1 base. This CDR3 spans 15 amino acids. Germline CDR1 and CDR2: MNHEY and SMNVEV (reference sequence). The CDR3, as DNA: TGTGCCAGCAGTAAAACGGGACAGGGGAACACTGAAGCTTTCTTT. Amino acid sequence: CASSKTGQGNTEAFF.

The chain recombines TRBV19 with TRBJ1-1; D remains unclear. The CDR3 sequence is 14 residues long. The V end lost 4 bases, the J end lost 1 base, and 10 bases lay between the germline ends. Germline V CDR1 and CDR2: LNHDA, SQIVND (reference sequence). The CDR3 bases are TGTGCCAGTAGTAAGCAGGTTAGGAACACTGAAGCTTTCTTT. It yields the protein CASSKQVRNTEAFF.

The V call is TRBV9, the J call TRBJ1-3; TRBD1 is a possible D gene (5 bases). The germline CDR1 and CDR2 sequences are SGDLS and YYNGEE. Deletions cut 0 bases from V and 2 bases from J, with 15 bases between. This CDR3 contains 17 residues. This CDR3 is CASSVDPRSGAGNTIYF. The DNA of the CDR3 is TGTGCCAGCAGCGTAGACCCCCGCTCGGGGGCTGGAAACACCATATATTTT.

This clone was detected only once. CDR3 sequence: CASSASPGGSFYGYTF. The CDR3 coding sequence is TGTGCCAGCAGTGCTTCCCCAGGGGGCTCTTTTTATGGCTACACCTTC. V is TRBV25-1 and J is TRBJ1-2; 8 positions agree with TRBD1. Germline values: CDR1 MGHDK, CDR2 SYGVNS. CDR3 length equals 16 residues. V shed 4 bases and J 5 bases; nucleotides not matched to a gene: 12.

The V call is TRBV19, the J call TRBJ1-6; 8 nucleotides line up with TRBD1. The CDR3 is made up of 15 amino acids. The V and J ends lost 2 bases and 5 bases, in that order; junction bases with no gene match: 2. Germline V gives CDR1 LNHDA, CDR2 SQIVND (reference sequence). CDR3 region: CASSISDRDNSPLHF. The CDR3 DNA follows: TGTGCCAGTAGTATATCGGACAGGGATAATTCACCCCTCCACTTT.

This chain uses TRBV6-6 with TRBJ1-2; TRBD1 matches 7 bases. The CDR3 contains 14 residues. With 7 bases clipped from V and 1 base from J, the junction kept 6 bases outside the gene matches. CDR1 and CDR2 from the germline V gene are MNHNY and SVGAGI (reference sequence). The CDR3 DNA sequence: TGTGCCAGCAAAGGGACAGCCGTTAACTATGGCTACACCTTC. Amino acids: CASKGTAVNYGYTF.

The chain joins TRBV6-5 to TRBJ2-3; 7 bases are shared with TRBD1. This CDR3 is built from 14 residues. CDR1 is MNHEY and CDR2 is SVGAGI in the germline V gene. V lost 6 bases to trimming and J lost 2 bases; unmatched junction nucleotides: 5. The chain's CDR3 is CASSQQGTTDTQYF. The CDR3 nucleotides read TGTGCCAGCAGCCAACAGGGGACCACAGATACGCAGTATTTT.

The chain combines TRBV5-1 with TRBJ1-2; perhaps TRBD1 as D (6 bases). V was shortened by 0 bases and J by 4 bases, with 16 bases between the two germline ends. CDR1 is SGHRS, CDR2 YFSETQ, per germline. CDR3 length equals 16 residues. CDR3 loop: CASSLESRQDIYGYTF. In DNA, the CDR3 is TGCGCCAGCAGCTTGGAATCCCGACAGGACATCTATGGCTACACCTTC.

This sequence joins TRBV5-4 and TRBJ2-5; 7 bases line up with TRBD2. This CDR3 region has 15 residues. CDR1 is SGHNT, CDR2 YYREEE, per germline (reference sequence). V lost 0 bases to trimming and J lost 4 bases; unmatched junction nucleotides: 6. In nucleotides, the CDR3 is TGTGCCAGCAGCTTGGCCGGGCTAGCGGCAGAGACCCAGTACTTC. Translation: CASSLAGLAAETQYF.

V is TRBV19 and J is TRBJ2-5; D perhaps matches TRBD1 (5 bases). Per germline, CDR1 LNHDA and CDR2 SQIVND (reference sequence). The CDR3 extends over 13 amino acids. The V and J ends lost 5 bases and 1 base respectively, with 8 bases between them. The chain's CDR3 is CASSPDSQETQYF. DNA for the CDR3: TGTGCCAGTAGTCCAGACAGCCAAGAGACCCAGTACTTC. Looking up the rest from reference TRBV19 and TRBJ2-5 gives the full variable domain: DGGITQSPKYLFRKEGQNVTLSCEQNLNHDAMYWYRQDPGQGLRLIYYSQIVNDFQKGDIAEGYSVSREKKESFPLTVTSAQKNPTAFYLCASSPDSQETQYFGPGTRLLVL.

V gene TRBV6-2 or TRBV6-3 combines with J gene TRBJ1-6; TRBD1 matches at 9 bases. Germline V gene lookup returns CDR1 MNHEY and CDR2 SVGEGT. The CDR3 consists of 15 residues. V lost 5 bases and J lost 11; bases outside the gene matches: 10. CDR3 region: CASSRDRAFEAPLHF. In DNA form, the CDR3 reads TGTGCCAGCAGTCGGGACAGGGCCTTCGAGGCACCCCTCCACTTT.

The chain is built from TRBV5-5 and TRBJ1-4; D uncertain. The CDR3 contains 13 residues. Trimming took off 3 bases at V and 8 bases at J, with 11 bases between the two ends. Per the germline V gene, CDR1 is SGHKS and CDR2 is YYEKEE (reference sequence). CDR3 nucleotide sequence: TGTGCCAGCAGCTCTGGACTTAGCGAAAAACTGTTTTTT. It is translated as CASSSGLSEKLFF.

The chain uses TRBV5-1 and TRBJ2-1; 8 bases are a match to TRBD2. The CDR3 contains 15 residues. Germline V gene sequence: CDR1 SGHRS, CDR2 YFSETQ. V lost 4 bases, J lost 5 bases, and 8 bases stayed unmatched. The chain's CDR3 is CASSALSGVNNEQFF. DNA of the CDR3: TGCGCCAGCAGCGCCCTTAGCGGGGTTAACAATGAGCAGTTCTTC.

A single count supports this clone. This chain links TRBV9 with TRBJ2-5; perhaps TRBD2 as D (6 bases). The CDR3 covers 14 residues. Per germline, CDR1 SGDLS and CDR2 YYNGEE. V was pared by 4 bases and J by 6 bases, with 16 bases between. CDR3 nucleotides: TGTGCCAGCAGCCTCCATAGGAGGGATCAGACCCAGTACTTC. This sequence encodes CASSLHRRDQTQYF.

This chain joins TRBV7-2 and TRBJ1-1, with TRBD1 identical over 10 bases. CDR3 length: 15 amino acids. Trimming at V came to 5 bases and at J to 5 bases, leaving 8 bases not matched to a gene. Germline CDR1 is SGHTA and CDR2 is FQGNSA. The CDR3 region is CASSPRTGGRTEAFF. The DNA of the CDR3 is TGTGCCAGCAGCCCTAGGACAGGGGGTAGAACTGAAGCTTTCTTT.

This clone was seen a few times. The chain joins TRBV6-1 to TRBJ2-7, with 8 bases that match TRBD2. This CDR3 has 14 residues. Germline V gene lookup returns CDR1 MNHNS and CDR2 SASEGT. V was clipped by 3 bases and J by 6 bases; unmatched bases: 7. The CDR3 loop is CASSEVAGGSEQYV. The DNA for the CDR3 is TGTGCCAGCAGTGAGGTCGCGGGAGGCTCCGAGCAGTACGTC.

This clone was seen only once. This chain connects TRBV28 to TRBJ1-1; 8 nucleotides match TRBD1. CDR1 and CDR2 from the germline V gene are MDHEN and SYDVKM. J lost 0 bases, V lost 5 bases, and 5 bases had no gene match. There are 15 residues in the CDR3. The CDR3 here is CASSTGGRMNTEAFF. The CDR3 nucleotides read TGTGCCAGCAGTACAGGGGGTCGAATGAACACTGAAGCTTTCTTT.

The genes are TRBV4-1 and TRBJ2-3, with TRBD1 identical over 9 bases. The CDR3 contains 16 residues. The V gene end was trimmed by 3 bases and the J gene end by 5 bases; junction bases not matched to a gene: 9. Germline V lookup: CDR1 MGHRA, CDR2 YSYEKL. DNA of the CDR3: TGCGCCAGCAGCCAGTCGGACAGGGGCCATGGAGATACGCAGTATTTT. Translated, it gives CASSQSDRGHGDTQYF.

The chain recombines TRBV28 with TRBJ1-5; 7 nucleotides line up with TRBD1. The length of the CDR3 is 15 residues. V lost 5 bases to trimming and J lost 5 bases; unmatched junction nucleotides: 9. The V gene's germline CDR1 is MDHEN and CDR2 SYDVKM. The CDR3 protein is CASSRAGGADQPQHF. The CDR3 DNA is TGTGCCAGCAGTCGGGCAGGGGGTGCTGATCAGCCCCAGCATTTT.

In this sample, this clone turned up once. The genes are TRBV18 and TRBJ2-5, with 9 nucleotides matching TRBD1. V was pared by 0 bases and J by 3 bases, with 5 bases of the junction left unmatched. The CDR3 consists of 16 residues. CDR1 is KGHSH and CDR2 is LQKENI in the germline V gene. In nucleotides, the CDR3 is TGTGCCAGCTCACCACCGCAGGGACAGGGAGAAGAGACCCAGTACTTC. It translates to CASSPPQGQGEETQYF. The variable domain in full, completed from reference TRBV18 and TRBJ2-5, reads NAGVMQNPRHLVRRRGQEARLRCSPMKGHSHVYWYRQLPEEGLKFMVYLQKENIIDESGMPKERFSAEFPKEGPSILRIQQVVRGDSAAYFCASSPPQGQGEETQYFGPGTRLLVL.

The chain uses TRBV21-1 and TRBJ1-6; the table's D call TRBD1 went unverified against the DNA. TRBV21-1 is noted as a pseudogene. The CDR3 spans 15 residues. Here the CDR3 reads CASSFLQGGYSPLHF. Here the CDR3 DNA reads TGTGCCAGCAGCTTTCTACAGGGGGGATATTCACCCCTCCACTTT.

This chain connects TRBV24-1 to TRBJ2-1; tentative D call: TRBD1 (5 bases). The V end was cut by 7 bases, the J end by 4 bases, with 13 bases between. CDR1 is KGHDR, CDR2 SFDVKD, per germline. The CDR3 covers 14 residues. CDR3 region: CATSQGRLYNEQFF. CDR3 in DNA: TGTGCCACCAGCCAGGGTAGACTTTACAATGAGCAGTTCTTC.